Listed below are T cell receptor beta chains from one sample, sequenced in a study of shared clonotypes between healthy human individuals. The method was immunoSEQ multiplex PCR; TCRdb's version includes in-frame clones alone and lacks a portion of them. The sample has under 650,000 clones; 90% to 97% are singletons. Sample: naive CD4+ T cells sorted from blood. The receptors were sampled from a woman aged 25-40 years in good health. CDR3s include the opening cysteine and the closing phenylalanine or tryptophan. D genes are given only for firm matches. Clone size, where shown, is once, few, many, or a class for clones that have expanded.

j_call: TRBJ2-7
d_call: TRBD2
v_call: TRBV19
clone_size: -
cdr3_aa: CASKPSGERYEQYF
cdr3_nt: TGTGCCAGTAAACCGAGCGGGGAAAGATACGAGCAGTACTTC

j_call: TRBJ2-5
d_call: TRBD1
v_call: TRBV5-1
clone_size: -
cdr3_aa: CASSTGTGVQETQYF
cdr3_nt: TGCGCCAGCAGCACTGGGACAGGAGTTCAAGAGACCCAGTACTTC

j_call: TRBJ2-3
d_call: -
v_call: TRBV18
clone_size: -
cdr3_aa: CASSPPGSDTQYF
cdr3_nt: TGTGCCAGCTCACCACCCGGTTCGGATACGCAGTATTTT

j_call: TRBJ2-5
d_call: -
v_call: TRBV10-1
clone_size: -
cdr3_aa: CASSESNVRPETQYF
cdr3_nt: TGCGCCAGCAGTGAGTCGAACGTAAGGCCGGAGACCCAGTACTTC

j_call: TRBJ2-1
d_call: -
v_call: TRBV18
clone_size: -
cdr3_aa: CASSPPITSYNEQFF
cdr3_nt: TGTGCCAGCTCACCTCCGATAACTTCCTACAATGAGCAGTTCTTC

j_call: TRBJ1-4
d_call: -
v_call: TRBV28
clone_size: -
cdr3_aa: CASSLRPREKLFF
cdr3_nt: TGTGCCAGCAGCCTCAGACCGCGAGAAAAACTGTTTTTT

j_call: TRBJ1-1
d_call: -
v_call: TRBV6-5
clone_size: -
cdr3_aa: CASSRGPGPEAFF
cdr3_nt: TGTGCCAGCAGTCGGGGGCCCGGACCCGAAGCTTTCTTT

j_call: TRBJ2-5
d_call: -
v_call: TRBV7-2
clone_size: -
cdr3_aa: CASSQGGQETQYF
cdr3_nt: TGTGCCAGCAGCCAGGGGGGGCAAGAGACCCAGTACTTC

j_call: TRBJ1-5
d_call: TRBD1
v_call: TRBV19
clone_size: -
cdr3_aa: CASNSGTGGFQPQHF
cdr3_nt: TGTGCCAGTAACTCCGGGACAGGGGGCTTTCAGCCCCAGCATTTT

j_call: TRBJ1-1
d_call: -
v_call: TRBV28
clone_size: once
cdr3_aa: CASSLLDTEAFF
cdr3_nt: TGTGCCAGCAGTTTATTGGACACTGAAGCTTTCTTT

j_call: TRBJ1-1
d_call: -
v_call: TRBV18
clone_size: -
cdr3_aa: CASSPPLGTEAFF
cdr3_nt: TGTGCCAGCTCACCACCGTTGGGCACTGAAGCTTTCTTT

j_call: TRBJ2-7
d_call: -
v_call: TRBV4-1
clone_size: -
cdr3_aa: CASSPSWMSPYEQYF
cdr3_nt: TGCGCCAGCAGCCCCTCGTGGATGAGCCCCTACGAGCAGTACTTC

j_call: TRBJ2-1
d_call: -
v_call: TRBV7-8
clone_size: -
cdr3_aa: CASSLGFWTLLSGQFF
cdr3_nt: TGTGCCAGCAGCTTAGGGTTCTGGACGCTTCTTTCGGGGCAGTTCTTC

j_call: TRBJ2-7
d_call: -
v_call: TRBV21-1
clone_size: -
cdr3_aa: CASSKGSARSYEQYF
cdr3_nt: TGTGCCAGCAGCAAAGGGAGCGCCCGCTCCTACGAGCAGTACTTC

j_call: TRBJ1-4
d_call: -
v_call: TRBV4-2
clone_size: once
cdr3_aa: CASSQVGDEKLFF
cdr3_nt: TGTGCCAGCAGCCAAGTTGGGGATGAAAAACTGTTTTTT

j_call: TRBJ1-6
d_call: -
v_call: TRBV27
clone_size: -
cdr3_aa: CASSPLRAGGSPLHF
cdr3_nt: TGTGCCAGCAGTCCTCTGAGGGCGGGGGGTTCACCCCTCCACTTT

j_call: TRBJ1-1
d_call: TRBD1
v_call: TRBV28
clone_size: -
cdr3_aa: CASRGQGRTEAFF
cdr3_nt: TGTGCCAGCAGGGGACAGGGGAGGACTGAAGCTTTCTTT

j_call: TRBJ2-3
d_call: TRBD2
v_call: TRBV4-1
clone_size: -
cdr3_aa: CASSRYIGGGDTQYF
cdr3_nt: TGCGCCAGCAGCCGATATATTGGGGGAGGGGACACGCAGTATTTT

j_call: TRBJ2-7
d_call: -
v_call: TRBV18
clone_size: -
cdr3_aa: CASSPSVAYEQYF
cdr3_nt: TGTGCCAGCTCACCATCTGTTGCCTACGAGCAGTACTTC

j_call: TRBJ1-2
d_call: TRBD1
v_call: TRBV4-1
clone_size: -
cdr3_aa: CASSPGPGTGVLDGYTF
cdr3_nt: TGCGCCAGCAGCCCTGGGCCGGGGACAGGGGTCTTGGATGGCTACACCTTC

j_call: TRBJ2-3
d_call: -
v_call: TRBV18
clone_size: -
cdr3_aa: CASTGRTRVGTDTQYF
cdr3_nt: TGTGCCAGCACAGGGCGCACAAGGGTCGGCACAGATACGCAGTATTTT

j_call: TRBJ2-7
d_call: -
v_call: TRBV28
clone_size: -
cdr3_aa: CASSSPYEQYF
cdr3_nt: TGTGCCAGCTCCTCCCCCTACGAGCAGTACTTC

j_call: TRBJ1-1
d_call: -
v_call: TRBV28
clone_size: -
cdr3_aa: CASSVRGPATEAFF
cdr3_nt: TGTGCCAGCAGTGTCAGGGGACCGGCGACTGAAGCTTTCTTT

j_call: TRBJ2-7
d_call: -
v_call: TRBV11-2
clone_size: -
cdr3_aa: CASSSRPLSGYEQYF
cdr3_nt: TGTGCCAGCAGCTCGAGACCTCTCTCGGGCTACGAGCAGTACTTC

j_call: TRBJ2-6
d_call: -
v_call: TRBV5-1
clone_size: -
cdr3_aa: CASSLVPTGGANVLTF
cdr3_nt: TGCGCCAGCAGCTTGGTTCCAACCGGTGGGGCCAACGTCCTGACTTTC

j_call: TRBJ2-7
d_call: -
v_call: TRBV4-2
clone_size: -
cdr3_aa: CASSPGLPPDEQYF
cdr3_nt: TGTGCCAGCAGCCCGGGACTGCCACCGGACGAGCAGTACTTC

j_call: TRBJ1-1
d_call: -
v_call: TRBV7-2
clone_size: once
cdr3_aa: CASSLSERYVTVF
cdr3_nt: TGTGCCAGCAGCTTAAGTGAGAGGTACGTGACAGTATTT

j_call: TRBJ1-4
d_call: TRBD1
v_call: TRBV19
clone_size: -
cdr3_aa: CASSSHGTGNEKLFF
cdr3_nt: TGTGCCAGTAGTAGCCACGGGACAGGAAATGAAAAACTGTTTTTT

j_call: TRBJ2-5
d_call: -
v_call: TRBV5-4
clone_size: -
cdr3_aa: CASRPGGNQETQYF
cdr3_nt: TGTGCCAGCAGACCTGGGGGTAACCAAGAGACCCAGTACTTC

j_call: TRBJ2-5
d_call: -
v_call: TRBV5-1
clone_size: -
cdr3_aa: CASSLDRVGQETQYF
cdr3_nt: TGCGCCAGCAGCTTGGACAGGGTCGGCCAAGAGACCCAGTACTTC

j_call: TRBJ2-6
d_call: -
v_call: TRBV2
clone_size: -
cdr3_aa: CASSARVGANVLTF
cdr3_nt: TGTGCCAGCAGCGCCCGAGTGGGGGCCAACGTCCTGACTTTC

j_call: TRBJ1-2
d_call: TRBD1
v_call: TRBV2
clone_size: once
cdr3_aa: CASSEDRGAPVRF
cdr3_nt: TGTGCCAGCAGTGAGGACAGGGGCGCCCCTGTGCGGTTC

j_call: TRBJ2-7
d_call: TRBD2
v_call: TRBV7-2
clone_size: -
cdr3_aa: CASSRPGGAYEQYF
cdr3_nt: TGTGCCAGCAGCCGCCCGGGAGGGGCCTACGAGCAGTACTTC

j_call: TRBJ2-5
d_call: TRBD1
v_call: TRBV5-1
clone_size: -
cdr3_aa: CASSPDRLQETQYF
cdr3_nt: TGCGCCAGCAGCCCGGACAGGTTACAAGAGACCCAGTACTTC

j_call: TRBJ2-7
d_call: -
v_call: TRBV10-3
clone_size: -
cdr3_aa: CAIKMSGQDYEQYF
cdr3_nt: TGTGCCATCAAGATGAGCGGGCAGGACTACGAGCAGTACTTC

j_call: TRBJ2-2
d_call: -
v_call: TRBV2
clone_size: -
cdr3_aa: CASSGVAGFTGELFF
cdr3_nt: TGTGCCAGCAGTGGGGTAGCAGGGTTCACCGGGGAGCTGTTTTTT

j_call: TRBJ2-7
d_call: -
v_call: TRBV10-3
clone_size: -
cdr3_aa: CASSGPSAPSYEQYF
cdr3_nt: TGTGCCTCCTCCGGTCCTAGCGCTCCCTCCTACGAGCAGTACTTC